This T cell receptor beta chain was observed in a study of technical replicates of blood from several donors (dated by TCRdb to about 2017). Inclusive of the bounding cysteine and phenylalanine, the CDR3 is 14 residues long. Only the CDR3 DNA stays, 42 bases, in frame from base 1. The V and J ends are trimmed by 4 bases and 0 bases, leaving 11 bases between them. CDR1 and CDR2 are drawn from the germline V gene: SGHDT, YYEEEE. Library creation used the immunoSEQ multiplex PCR assay. In TCRdb, the immuneACCESS table is reduced to in-frame sequences with V and J assigned. These tables do not hold every clone; where another copy was compared, an unresolved V gene accounts for under half, and the others remain unexplained. In all, the sample holds about 66,000 clones, and around 94% of those were seen once. Around 0.38% of the sample goes to the ten largest clones. A remark on this clone: It has no known antigen specificity. No clone much larger than this one lies a single base away; base qualities are absent.

The V and J segments used are TRBV5-6 and TRBJ2-7; no D gene is confidently identified. This sequence was found in a human donor in good health. Input material: T cells isolated from PBMCs. DNA sequence: TGTGCCAGCAGCCTTCTACCTAACTCCTACGAGCAGTACTTC. It translates as CASSLLPNSYEQYF.